The rows below give T cell receptor beta chains drawn from one sample of a study of blood T cell repertoires in COVID-19. Sequencing was performed with immunoSEQ multiplex PCR; in TCRdb, only in-frame clones are kept and a portion is missing. The sample carries 140,000 to 150,000 clones, roughly nine tenths recorded once. Sequencing was carried out using peripheral blood. These receptors were obtained from a human donor in a cohort sampled during active COVID-19. CDR3s include the opening cysteine and the closing phenylalanine or tryptophan. Clone size is given for some rows only: seen once, a few or many times, or a class if the clone is expanded.

size	V	J	length	CDR3
-	TRBV4-2	TRBJ1-1	14	CASSQDGRNTEAFF
-	TRBV6-2/TRBV6-3	TRBJ2-7	14	CASSSTGVTYEQYF
few	TRBV5-1	TRBJ2-7	14	CASSLRTGYLEQYF
-	TRBV19	TRBJ1-1	14	CASSQGTGNTEAFF
-	TRBV10-2	TRBJ1-4	13	CASTQSLQEKLFF
-	TRBV28	TRBJ1-1	14	CASSLTGVNTEAFF
-	TRBV3-1/TRBV3-2	TRBJ1-2	13	CASSPRTGNGYTF
-	TRBV10-1	TRBJ1-6	13	CASSDREGDPLHF
-	TRBV13	TRBJ2-7	16	CASSSHSSGGPYEQYF
-	TRBV6-2/TRBV6-3	TRBJ2-7	14	CASSYVGQGYEQYF
-	TRBV4-1	TRBJ2-7	15	CASSQRGTGAYEQYF
-	TRBV7-6	TRBJ1-4	15	CASSYTPGPGEKLFF
-	TRBV6-4	TRBJ2-1	14	CASSVLAENNEQFF
-	TRBV7-8	TRBJ2-2	16	CASRVLTQGSTGELFF
few	TRBV28	TRBJ1-1	12	CASSSVNTEAFF
once	TRBV18	TRBJ2-7	16	CASSPTGGAESYEQYF
-	TRBV12-5	TRBJ1-5	16	CASGLAETGGHQPQHF
once	TRBV3-1/TRBV3-2	TRBJ2-3	16	CASSPGQGRYSDTQYF
few	TRBV4-1	TRBJ2-5	14	CASSQTGVQETQYF
-	TRBV7-9	TRBJ2-7	15	CASSLGYGRDYEQYF
-	TRBV19	TRBJ2-3	16	CASSIGSSGGRDTQYF
-	TRBV2	TRBJ1-2	12	CASMGTGRGYTF
-	TRBV29-1	TRBJ1-2	12	CSVAQGVNGYTF
-	TRBV6-5	TRBJ2-7	16	CASSYSAGSRSYEQYF
-	TRBV7-8	TRBJ2-7	16	CASSLAGQGRTYEQYF
-	TRBV24-1	TRBJ2-3	13	CATSDALGDTQYF
few	TRBV16	TRBJ2-7	14	CASSQEQAAYEQYF
once	TRBV7-9	TRBJ2-7	15	CASSLDGQGVYEQYF
-	TRBV6-5	TRBJ2-7	12	CASGRGRDEQYF
-	TRBV15	TRBJ1-6	15	CATSRDKGDSSPLHF
-	TRBV11-2	TRBJ1-1	15	CASSSDRGLNTEAFF
-	TRBV5-1	TRBJ2-5	14	CASSYTGMRETQYF
-	TRBV6-5	TRBJ1-4	15	CASSTRVGGDEKLFF
-	TRBV10-1	TRBJ1-2	15	CASSEWSFRGYGYTF
-	TRBV5-1	TRBJ2-3	15	CASSLLRGNRDTQYF
-	TRBV30	TRBJ1-2	16	CAWSGMGGAGLYGYTF
few	TRBV6-5	TRBJ1-1	13	CASRRGMNTEAFF